The 5 T cell receptor beta chains reported below all come from one sample, sequenced in a study of T cells after yellow fever vaccination. TCRdb re-called the 5' RACE reads through MiXCR, storing one row per CDR3 protein. There are some 260,000 distinct CDR3 sequences in the sample; around 4.9% occur only once, and 3% to 4% lies in the top ten. Specimen: CD4+ T cells sorted from PBMCs, collected on the day of the yellow fever booster vaccination. These receptors all stem from a man between 18 and 35 years old who received the YFV17D yellow fever vaccine.

V gene TRBV7-2 combines with J gene TRBJ2-3; D not certain. CDR3 size: 12 residues. CDR1 is SGHTA, CDR2 FQGNSA, per germline. The germline V and J ends were trimmed by 3 bases and 6 bases, with 7 bases remaining between them. As DNA, the CDR3 is TGTGCCAGCAGCTTCAGGTTCGATACGCAGTATTTT. Translated, it gives CASSFRFDTQYF.

This clonotype came up a few times. The gene calls are TRBV7-9 and TRBJ2-7; possibly TRBD2 for D (5 bases). With 0 bases removed from V and 4 bases from J, the gap between germline ends came to 7 bases. Germline V gene lookup returns CDR1 SEHNR and CDR2 FQNEAQ (reference sequence). CDR3 size: 13 residues. CDR3: CASSLAGDYEQYV. The CDR3 nucleotides read TGTGCCAGCAGCTTAGCCGGGGATTACGAGCAGTACGTC.

This chain uses TRBV5-1 with TRBJ1-2; D remains ambiguous. The CDR3 loop spans 14 amino acids. Germline V gives CDR1 SGHRS, CDR2 YFSETQ. V lost 1 base and J 8 bases, leaving 15 bases between the germline ends. CDR3 DNA sequence: TGCGCCAGCAGCTTGCGGGTACCCAGTGGAGGCTACACCTTC. This encodes CASSLRVPSGGYTF.

The chain combines TRBV20-1 with TRBJ2-3, with 10 positions matching TRBD2. CDR1 and CDR2 from the germline V gene are DFQATT and SNEGSKA (reference sequence). Unmatched junction bases numbered 2, after V lost 7 bases and J lost 1 base. This CDR3 has 13 amino acids. CDR3 DNA: TGCAGTGAGGGGACTAGCGGCACAGATACGCAGTATTTT. This gives the protein CSEGTSGTDTQYF.

This clonotype was picked up a small number of times. The chain links TRBV7-2 to TRBJ2-5, with D perhaps given as TRBD1 or TRBD2 (5 bases each). V was pared by 1 base and J by 7 bases, with 19 bases between. This CDR3 spans 16 amino acids. CDR1 and CDR2 from the germline V gene are SGHTA and FQGNSA. CDR3 protein: CASSLGGVTGRPTQYF. In DNA form, the CDR3 reads TGTGCCAGCAGCTTAGGTGGGGTCACGGGGCGGCCGACCCAGTACTTC.